The rows below give T cell receptor beta chains drawn from one sample of a study of beta chain features in type 1 diabetes. Some clones are missing from TCRdb's copy, which holds only in-frame ones; the method was immunoSEQ multiplex PCR. The table shows about 900,000 clones, with roughly 16% occurring only once. The material sequenced was naive CD4+ T cells from blood. These receptors were collected from a woman younger than 30 in good health. CDR3s include the opening cysteine and the closing phenylalanine or tryptophan. The order of the fields is V gene, CDR3 length, CDR3 protein.

TRBV14 18 CASSHGGASGSSYNEQFF
TRBV7-2 14 CASSLMADYNEQFF
TRBV5-1 14 CASSFRGANEKLFF
TRBV7-2 14 CASSHSGTQETQYF
TRBV5-1 13 CASSFRGVNEQFF
TRBV5-1 16 CASSPTGPFENEKLFF
TRBV7-9 15 CASSPIQGRHTEAFF
TRBV28 13 CASIAGSTDTQYF
TRBV7-2 14 CAKTDRDRTYEQYF
TRBV15 13 CATSRDPVDTQYF
TRBV9 15 CASSAGTARQETQYF
TRBV4-2 17 CASSQDGLAGSNNEQFF
TRBV28 17 CASSLGTASSGANVLTF
TRBV7-9 16 CASSSTGRDRGYEQYF
TRBV7-9 16 CASSISLGATNEKLFF
TRBV7-8 12 CASSLSTGELFF
TRBV9 16 CASSVGGTRSADTQYF
TRBV7-2 15 CASSLAPTPNYGYTF
TRBV27 19 CASSRSGLAVGSSTDTQYF
TRBV29-1 12 CSVGASGETQYF
TRBV4-2 15 CASSQPGQRAGEQFF
TRBV6-6 14 CASSDRGAWQPQHF
TRBV9 13 CASSAQGNYGYTF
TRBV18 11 CASSPLDTQYF
TRBV9 16 CASSVSPGTGREKLFF
TRBV7-9 15 CASSLISRELQELVF
TRBV2 14 CASIRPGGRYEQYF
TRBV9 13 CASSVGGTGELFF
TRBV6-5 16 CASSYAAGDLGETQYF
TRBV6-6 10 CASSRGELFF
TRBV20-1 11 CSASVRREQYF
TRBV7-2 14 CASSLGLITDTQYF
TRBV20-1 11 CSARPGTEAFF